This T cell receptor beta chain emerged from a study of T cell repertoires in cytomegalovirus infection. Study background: The public TCR beta signatures pointed to both CMV infection and matching HLA type.

In its sample, this clonotype was seen many times. The antigen remains unidentified. Study-wide findings and caveats: Accumulated public TCR beta family frequency recognized individuals carrying CMV together with the relevant HLA.

This CDR3 is 14 amino acids long. From germline, CDR1 is SNHLY and CDR2 FYNNEI. V was shortened by 8 bases and J by 5 bases, with 18 bases between the two germline ends. A single record per CDR3 protein comes from TCRdb applying MiXCR to the reads. Here the sample spans 100,000 to 150,000 distinct CDR3 sequences, approximately 9.2% being singletons. Sequencing was performed on PBMCs. This sequence joins TRBV2 and TRBJ1-1; D ambiguous. This TCR was recovered from a human donor in good health (CMV status not recorded). Some clones in this sample may be carry-over from other donors' samples. The CDR3 protein is CASFTGIFGTEAFF. The CDR3 DNA sequence: TGTGCCAGCTTCACCGGTATTTTTGGGACTGAAGCTTTCTTT.